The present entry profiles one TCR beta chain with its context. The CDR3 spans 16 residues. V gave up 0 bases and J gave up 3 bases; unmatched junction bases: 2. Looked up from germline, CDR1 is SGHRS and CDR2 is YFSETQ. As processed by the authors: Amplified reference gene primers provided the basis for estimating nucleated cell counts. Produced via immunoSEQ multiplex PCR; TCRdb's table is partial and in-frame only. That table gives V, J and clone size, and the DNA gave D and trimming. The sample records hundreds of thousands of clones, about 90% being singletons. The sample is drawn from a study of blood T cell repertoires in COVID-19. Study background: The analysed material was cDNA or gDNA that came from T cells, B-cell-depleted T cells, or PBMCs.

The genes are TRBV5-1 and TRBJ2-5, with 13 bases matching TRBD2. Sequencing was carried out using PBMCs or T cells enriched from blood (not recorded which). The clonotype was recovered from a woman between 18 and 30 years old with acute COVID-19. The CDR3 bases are TGCGCCAGCAGCTTGGCCGGGACTAGCGGGAAAGAGACCCAGTACTTC. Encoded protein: CASSLAGTSGKETQYF.